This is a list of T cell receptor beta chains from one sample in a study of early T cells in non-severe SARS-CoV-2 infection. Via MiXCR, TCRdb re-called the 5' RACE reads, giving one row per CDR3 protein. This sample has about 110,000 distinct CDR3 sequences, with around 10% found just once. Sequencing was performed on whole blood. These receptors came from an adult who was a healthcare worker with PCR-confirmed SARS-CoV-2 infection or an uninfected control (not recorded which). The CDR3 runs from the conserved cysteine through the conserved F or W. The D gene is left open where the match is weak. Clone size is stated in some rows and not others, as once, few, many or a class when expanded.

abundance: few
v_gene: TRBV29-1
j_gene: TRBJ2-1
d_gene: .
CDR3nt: TGCAGCGTTAGAGGGAAGTTGGGCTGGGGTGAGCAGTTCTTC
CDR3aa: CSVRGKLGWGEQFF

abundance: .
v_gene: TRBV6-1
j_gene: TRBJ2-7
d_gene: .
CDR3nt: TGTGCCAGCAGTTATAGTCCCCAGGGTCCTGGGGAGCAGTACTTC
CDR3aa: CASSYSPQGPGEQYF

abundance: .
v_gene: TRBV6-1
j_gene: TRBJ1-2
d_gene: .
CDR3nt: TGTGCCAGCAGTCCTACTGAAGGCTATGGCTACACCTTC
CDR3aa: CASSPTEGYGYTF

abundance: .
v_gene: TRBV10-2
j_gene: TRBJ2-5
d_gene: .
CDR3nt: TGCGCCAGCACATCCCTAGTCGGGGAGACCCAGTACTTC
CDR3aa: CASTSLVGETQYF

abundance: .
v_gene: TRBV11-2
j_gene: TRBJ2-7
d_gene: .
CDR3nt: TGTGCCAGCATCACGGGCCCGGGATCCTACGAGCAGTACTTC
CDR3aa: CASITGPGSYEQYF

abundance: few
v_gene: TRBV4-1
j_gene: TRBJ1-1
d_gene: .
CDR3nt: TGCGCCAGCAGCCAAGAAGTAAATCTGAACACTGAAGCTTTCTTT
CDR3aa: CASSQEVNLNTEAFF

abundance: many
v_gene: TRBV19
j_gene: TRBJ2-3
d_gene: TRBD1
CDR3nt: TGTGCCAGTAGTATAAAGAGGGGGCGAGGAGATACGCAGTATTTT
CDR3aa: CASSIKRGRGDTQYF

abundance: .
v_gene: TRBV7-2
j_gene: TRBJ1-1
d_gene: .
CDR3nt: TGTGCCAGCAGCTTCCCGGGCATGAACACTGAAGCTTTCTTT
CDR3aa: CASSFPGMNTEAFF

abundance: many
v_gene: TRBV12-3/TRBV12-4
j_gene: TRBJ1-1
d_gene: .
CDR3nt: TGTGCCAGCATTTTATCAAGGGGCGGAGAGATGAACACTGAAGCTTTCTTT
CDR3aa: CASILSRGGEMNTEAFF

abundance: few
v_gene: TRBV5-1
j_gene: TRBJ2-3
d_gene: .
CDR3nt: TGCGCCAGCACCTGGTTAAGCCGAGCGGGAGATACGCAGTATTTT
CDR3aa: CASTWLSRAGDTQYF

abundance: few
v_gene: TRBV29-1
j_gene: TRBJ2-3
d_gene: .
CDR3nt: TGCAGCGTTGAGCTTTTTTACACAGATACGCAGTATTTT
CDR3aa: CSVELFYTDTQYF

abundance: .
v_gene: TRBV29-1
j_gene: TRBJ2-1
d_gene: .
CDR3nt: TGCAGCAGTTATCACAATGAGCAGTTCTTC
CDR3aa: CSSYHNEQFF

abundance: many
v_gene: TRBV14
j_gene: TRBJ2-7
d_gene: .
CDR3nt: TGTGCCAGCAGCCAAGATTCGGGGAACTACGAGCAGTACTTC
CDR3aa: CASSQDSGNYEQYF

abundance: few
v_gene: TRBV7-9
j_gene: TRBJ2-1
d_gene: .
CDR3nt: TGTGCCAGCAGCCGAGGGGAGTATTACAATGAGCAGTTCTTC
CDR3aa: CASSRGEYYNEQFF

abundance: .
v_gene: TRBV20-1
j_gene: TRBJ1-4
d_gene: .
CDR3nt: TGCAGTGCCCGGGAGAGCGAAAAACTGTTTTTT
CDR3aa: CSARESEKLFF

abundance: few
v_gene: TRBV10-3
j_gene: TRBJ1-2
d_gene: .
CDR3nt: TGTGCCATCAGTGGTCCCGAGTACGGTGGCTACACCTTC
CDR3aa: CAISGPEYGGYTF

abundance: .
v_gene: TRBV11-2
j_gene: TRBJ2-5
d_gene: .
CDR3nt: TGTGCCAGCAGCTTTGGGGTACGAGGGGAAGAGACCCAGTACTTC
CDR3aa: CASSFGVRGEETQYF

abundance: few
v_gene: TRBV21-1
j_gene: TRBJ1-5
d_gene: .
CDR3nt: TGTGCCTTACAGCGAACCCAGCCCCAGCATTTT
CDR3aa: CALQRTQPQHF

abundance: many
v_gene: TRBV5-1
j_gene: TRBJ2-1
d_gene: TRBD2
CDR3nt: TGCGCCAGCAGCTTGACATCTCCGGCTAGCGGGTTTGATGAGCAGTTCTTC
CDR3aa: CASSLTSPASGFDEQFF

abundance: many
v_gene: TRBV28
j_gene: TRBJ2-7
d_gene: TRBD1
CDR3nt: TGTGCCATCACCCGGGGGGACAGGGGTGTCTACGAGCAGTACTTC
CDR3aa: CAITRGDRGVYEQYF